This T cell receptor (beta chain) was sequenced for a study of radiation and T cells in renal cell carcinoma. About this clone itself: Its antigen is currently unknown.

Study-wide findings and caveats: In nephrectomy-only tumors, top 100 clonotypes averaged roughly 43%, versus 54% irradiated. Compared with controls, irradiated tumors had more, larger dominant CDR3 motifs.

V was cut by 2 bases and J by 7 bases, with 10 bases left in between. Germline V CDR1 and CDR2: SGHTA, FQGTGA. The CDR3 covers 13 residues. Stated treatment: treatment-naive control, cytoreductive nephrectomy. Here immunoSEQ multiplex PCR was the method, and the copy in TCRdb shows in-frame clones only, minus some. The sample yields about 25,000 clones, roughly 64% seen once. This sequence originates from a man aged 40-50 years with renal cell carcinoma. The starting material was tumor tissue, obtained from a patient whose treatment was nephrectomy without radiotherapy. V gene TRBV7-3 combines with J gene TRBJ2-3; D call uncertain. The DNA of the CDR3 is TGTGCCAGCAGCTTAGATGTAGGGTATACGCAGTATTTT. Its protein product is CASSLDVGYTQYF.